The 6 T cell receptor beta chains reported below all come from one sample, sequenced in a study of blood T cell repertoires in COVID-19. Clones were sequenced by immunoSEQ multiplex PCR, and TCRdb holds only the in-frame ones, with some missing. The table has about 320,000 clones, approximately 89% seen once. The sample was peripheral blood. The source of these receptors is a woman in her 30s with COVID-19, enrolled during active disease.

This sequence joins TRBV23-1 and TRBJ1-2; 10 bases are a match to TRBD1. TRBV23-1 is reported as an ORF; its role is uncertain. This CDR3 is 14 amino acids long. V shed 4 bases, J shed 3 bases, and the junction held 2 bases outside the gene matches. The CDR3 DNA reads as TGCGCCAGCAGTCTGGGACAGGGGCACTATGGCTACACCTTC. Translation gives CASSLGQGHYGYTF.

The chain recombines TRBV4-1 with TRBJ1-4; 8 nucleotides agree with TRBD1. The CDR3 sequence is 14 residues long. V gave up 1 base and J gave up 7 bases; unmatched junction bases: 2. In germline, CDR1 is MGHRA, CDR2 YSYEKL. The CDR3 coding sequence is TGCGCCAGCAGCCAAGTCCAGGGGGCTGAAAAACTGTTTTTT. Its protein is CASSQVQGAEKLFF.

This chain uses TRBV11-3 with TRBJ2-7, with D perhaps TRBD1 (5 bases). The CDR3 extends over 18 amino acids. V lost 2 bases and J 3 bases, leaving 23 bases between the germline ends. Germline values: CDR1 SGHNT, CDR2 YENEEA. This CDR3 reads CASSLINPSDIINYEQYF. DNA of the CDR3: TGTGCCAGCAGCTTAATCAACCCCTCGGACATCATAAACTACGAGCAGTACTTC. Combining the CDR3 with reference TRBV11-3 and TRBJ2-7 gives the whole variable domain EAGVVQSPRYKIIEKKQPVAFWCNPISGHNTLYWYLQNLGQGPELLIRYENEEAVDDSQLPKDRFSAERLKGVDSTLKIQPAELGDSAVYLCASSLINPSDIINYEQYFGPGTRLTVT.

The chain employs TRBV6-6 and TRBJ1-1, with TRBD1 matching 8 bases. The CDR3 spans 17 residues. Losses at the gene ends were 5 bases for V and 0 bases for J; bases not matched to a gene: 11. Germline values: CDR1 MNHNY, CDR2 SVGAGI (reference sequence). CDR3 DNA: TGTGCCAGCAGTCCACAGGGGGGGATCTGGATGAACACTGAAGCTTTCTTT. Translated, it gives CASSPQGGIWMNTEAFF.

The chain combines TRBV5-1 with TRBJ2-1; TRBD2 matches at 10 bases. J gave up 7 bases and V 4 bases, and 8 bases lay outside the gene matches. In germline, CDR1 is SGHRS, CDR2 YFSETQ. The CDR3 runs to 15 residues. The CDR3 is CASSPAGGLSNEQFF. The CDR3 nucleotides are TGCGCCAGCAGCCCAGCGGGGGGGCTATCAAATGAGCAGTTCTTC.

The rearrangement links TRBV28 to TRBJ1-1; a weak D match, TRBD1 (6 bases). The CDR3 has 13 amino acids. Germline CDR1 is MDHEN and CDR2 is SYDVKM. Deletions cut 2 bases from V and 8 bases from J, with 12 bases between. In nucleotides, the CDR3 is TGTGCCAGCAGTTTACCAGGGGCCACAGAAGCTTTCTTT. This gives the protein CASSLPGATEAFF.